Each of the 21 T cell receptor beta chains below was sequenced from the same sample in a study of blood T cell repertoires in COVID-19. The assay was immunoSEQ multiplex PCR, and TCRdb's table has in-frame clones only and misses some. There are tens of thousands of clones in the sample; roughly 71% occur only once, and under 35% lies in the top ten. The material sequenced was peripheral blood. Receptors originate from a human donor in a cohort sampled during active COVID-19.

The rearrangement links TRBV27 to TRBJ2-7; D is possibly TRBD2 (6 bases). CDR1 and CDR2 (germline): MNHEY, SMNVEV (reference sequence). Trimming took 3 bases from V and 0 from J, leaving 12 bases between them. This CDR3 spans 15 amino acids. The CDR3 nucleotides are TGTGCCAGCAGTTTCGGGGGACCCGACTCCTACGAGCAGTACTTC. This translates into CASSFGGPDSYEQYF.

This clone has more than one count but fewer than ten. The chain joins TRBV28 to TRBJ1-6, with D unclear. CDR3 length: 17 residues. The germline V gene encodes CDR1 MDHEN and CDR2 SYDVKM. The V end lost 4 bases, the J end lost 0 bases, and 13 bases lay between the germline ends. CDR3 amino acids: CASSSWRGDSYNSPLHF. The DNA of the CDR3 is TGTGCCAGCAGTTCGTGGCGCGGGGACTCCTATAATTCACCCCTCCACTTT.

The CDR3 DNA reads as TGTGCCAGCTTACTCACAGATACGCAGTATTTT. This sequence encodes CASLLTDTQYF. This chain uses TRBV18 with TRBJ2-3, with no clear D. This CDR3 has 11 residues. Germline CDR1 KGHSH, CDR2 LQKENI. V gave up 7 bases and J gave up 2 bases, with 4 bases separating them. The full variable domain, rest sourced from reference TRBV18 and TRBJ2-3, is NAGVMQNPRHLVRRRGQEARLRCSPMKGHSHVYWYRQLPEEGLKFMVYLQKENIIDESGMPKERFSAEFPKEGPSILRIQQVVRGDSAAYFCASLLTDTQYFGPGTRLTVL.

V gene TRBV2 combines with J gene TRBJ1-1, with a possible D match to TRBD1 (5 bases). The CDR3 extends over 15 amino acids. CDR1 is SNHLY and CDR2 is FYNNEI in the germline V gene. Trimming stripped 6 bases from V and 2 bases from J, with 16 bases between. The CDR3 DNA is TGTGCCAGCAGGCCCAACAGGAGAGGTAACACTGAAGCTTTCTTT. Amino acids: CASRPNRRGNTEAFF. Variable domain in full (rest from reference TRBV2 and TRBJ1-1): EPEVTQTPSHQVTQMGQEVILRCVPISNHLYFYWYRQILGQKVEFLVSFYNNEISEKSEIFDDQFSVERPDGSNFTLKIRSTKLEDSAMYFCASRPNRRGNTEAFFGQGTRLTVV.

This rearrangement joins TRBV5-1 to TRBJ2-7; D may be TRBD1 (6 bases). Germline values: CDR1 SGHRS, CDR2 YFSETQ. The CDR3 consists of 13 residues. Trimming removed 2 bases at V and 3 bases at J, with 9 bases between. The CDR3: CASSFSGVYEQYF. The CDR3, as DNA: TGCGCCAGCAGCTTTTCAGGGGTCTACGAGCAGTACTTC.

This clone was counted once. In DNA, the CDR3 is TGTGCCAGCAGTCGATCGACTGGGTACGAGCAGTACTTC. This gives the protein CASSRSTGYEQYF. The V and J genes are TRBV27 and TRBJ2-7, with D unresolved. This CDR3 has 13 residues. The germline V and J ends were trimmed by 5 bases and 4 bases, with 12 bases remaining between them. Germline V gives CDR1 MNHEY, CDR2 SMNVEV (reference sequence).

The table lists this clone with many counts. This chain connects TRBV4-1 to TRBJ2-5, with TRBD1 identical over 7 bases. The CDR3 sequence is 14 residues long. The V and J ends lost 2 bases and 2 bases, in that order; junction bases with no gene match: 2. Germline assignment: CDR1 MGHRA and CDR2 YSYEKL. Written as DNA, the CDR3 is TGCGCCAGCAGCCAAACAGGGGAACAAGAGACCCAGTACTTC. This translates into CASSQTGEQETQYF.

The chain combines TRBV27 with TRBJ1-5; TRBD1 is a possible D gene (5 bases). Trimming stripped 2 bases from V and 9 bases from J, with 17 bases between. CDR1 and CDR2 from the germline V gene are MNHEY and SMNVEV (reference sequence). The CDR3 is 15 amino acids. The CDR3 loop is CASSLGVTANTPQHF. CDR3 sequence (DNA): TGTGCCAGCAGTTTAGGGGTGACAGCCAACACGCCCCAGCATTTT.

The chain uses TRBV12-2 and TRBJ2-3; TRBD1 is the table's D call and was not checked against the DNA. TRBV12-2 is assigned pseudogene status. This CDR3 contains 15 residues. The chain's CDR3 is CASRLRDISTDTQYF. CDR3 nucleotide sequence: TGTGCAAGTCGCTTAAGGGACATATCCACAGATACGCAGTATTTT.

This clone was found a few times. The chain is built from TRBV24-1 and TRBJ2-5; TRBD1 matches 11 bases. V was pared by 9 bases and J by 0 bases, with 2 bases of the junction left unmatched. In germline, CDR1 is KGHDR, CDR2 SFDVKD. The CDR3 totals 14 residues. This CDR3 is CATGTGGYQETQYF. In DNA form, the CDR3 reads TGTGCCACCGGGACAGGGGGGTACCAAGAGACCCAGTACTTC.

The V call is TRBV3-1 (or the pseudogene TRBV3-2), the J call TRBJ2-2; tentative D call: TRBD2 (6 bases). This CDR3 spans 14 amino acids. Germline loops: CDR1 LGHDT, CDR2 YNNKEL (reference sequence). V lost 7 bases and J lost 8, with 17 bases in between. The chain's CDR3 is CASMPGLLGGELFF. The CDR3 nucleotides read TGTGCCAGCATGCCGGGACTTTTGGGGGGGGAGCTGTTTTTT.

This clone appeared many times. The chain has TRBV19 and TRBJ2-6; 8 bases match TRBD1. The V segment lost 0 bases and the J segment 0 bases; nucleotides outside the gene matches: 7. This CDR3 has 19 residues. The germline gives CDR1 LNHDA, CDR2 SQIVND (reference sequence). The CDR3 DNA reads as TGTGCCAGTAGTATAGATTTCTCAGGGGGCGGCTCTGGGGCCAACGTCCTGACTTTC. Translated, it gives CASSIDFSGGGSGANVLTF.

The V call is TRBV5-1, the J call TRBJ2-1; TRBD1 aligns across 8 bases. Germline V gives CDR1 SGHRS, CDR2 YFSETQ. The CDR3 is made up of 15 amino acids. J gave up 5 bases and V 2 bases, and 6 bases lay outside the gene matches. CDR3 sequence (DNA): TGCGCCAGCAGCTTTGCGGACAGGGATGACAATGAGCAGTTCTTC. This sequence encodes CASSFADRDDNEQFF.

V is TRBV19 and J is TRBJ2-3; maybe TRBD1 (5 bases). The CDR3 extends over 14 amino acids. V was cut by 5 bases and J by 0 bases, with 9 bases left in between. Germline values: CDR1 LNHDA, CDR2 SQIVND (reference sequence). This CDR3 reads CASSWTSSTDTQYF. CDR3 sequence (DNA): TGTGCCAGTAGTTGGACAAGTAGCACAGATACGCAGTATTTT.

The CDR3 DNA sequence: TGTGCCAGCGTTGGGGACAGTCAGAACACTGAAGCTTTCTTT. Its translation: CASVGDSQNTEAFF. This rearrangement joins TRBV25-1 to TRBJ1-1, with TRBD1 matching over 7 bases. Germline V gene sequence: CDR1 MGHDK, CDR2 SYGVNS. This CDR3 comprises 14 residues. Losses at the gene ends were 8 bases for V and 1 base for J; bases not matched to a gene: 7.

The V and J genes are TRBV4-1 and TRBJ1-5; no definite D call. The CDR3 length is 14 residues. Germline V gives CDR1 MGHRA, CDR2 YSYEKL. V shed 1 base and J shed 6 bases, with 10 bases lying between them. CDR3 region: CASSQGTEGQPQHF. The CDR3 nucleotides are TGCGCCAGCAGCCAAGGCACAGAAGGTCAGCCCCAGCATTTT.

The chain uses TRBV13 and TRBJ2-2; the D gene is possibly TRBD2 (6 bases). Germline V gene lookup returns CDR1 PRHDT and CDR2 FYEKMQ (reference sequence). This CDR3 is built from 13 residues. Trimming pared 5 bases from V and 10 bases from J, leaving 14 bases between. CDR3 in amino acids: CASSKGTSKELFF. DNA of the CDR3: TGTGCCAGCAGCAAAGGGACTTCGAAGGAGCTGTTTTTT.

The table lists this clone with a count of one. The chain uses TRBV5-5 and TRBJ2-1; 10 nucleotides line up with TRBD2. V shed 4 bases, J shed 11 bases, and the junction held 21 bases outside the gene matches. This CDR3 contains 18 residues. Looked up from germline, CDR1 is SGHKS and CDR2 is YYEKEE (reference sequence). The CDR3 nucleotides read TGTGCCAGCAGCACACTAGGAACAGGGCACAGCGGGAGGGCGAAGCAGTTCTTC. This encodes CASSTLGTGHSGRAKQFF.

The sample holds one count of this clone. The chain uses TRBV28 and TRBJ1-3; maybe TRBD1 (5 bases). The CDR3 has 13 residues. V dropped 5 bases and J dropped 4 bases, with 9 bases sitting between them. CDR1 MDHEN and CDR2 SYDVKM come from the germline V gene. CDR3 amino acids: CASSRAGGNTIYF. CDR3 nucleotide sequence: TGTGCCAGCAGTAGGGCAGGGGGAAACACCATATATTTT.

A single count supports this clone. This chain uses TRBV2 with TRBJ1-5; D ambiguous. The CDR3 runs 15 residues. Germline V gene sequence: CDR1 SNHLY, CDR2 FYNNEI. V lost 3 bases, J lost 0 bases, and 9 bases lay in between. The chain's CDR3 is CASSESSHSNQPQHF. The CDR3 coding sequence is TGTGCCAGCAGTGAGTCCAGTCATAGCAATCAGCCCCAGCATTTT.

The gene calls are TRBV5-1 and TRBJ2-5, with 10 bases identical to TRBD2. The CDR3 is made up of 14 amino acids. The germline V gene encodes CDR1 SGHRS and CDR2 YFSETQ. J gave up 5 bases and V 4 bases, and 5 bases lay outside the gene matches. CDR3 amino acids: CASSRTSGRETQYF. DNA of the CDR3: TGCGCCAGCAGCCGGACTAGCGGTCGGGAGACCCAGTACTTC.